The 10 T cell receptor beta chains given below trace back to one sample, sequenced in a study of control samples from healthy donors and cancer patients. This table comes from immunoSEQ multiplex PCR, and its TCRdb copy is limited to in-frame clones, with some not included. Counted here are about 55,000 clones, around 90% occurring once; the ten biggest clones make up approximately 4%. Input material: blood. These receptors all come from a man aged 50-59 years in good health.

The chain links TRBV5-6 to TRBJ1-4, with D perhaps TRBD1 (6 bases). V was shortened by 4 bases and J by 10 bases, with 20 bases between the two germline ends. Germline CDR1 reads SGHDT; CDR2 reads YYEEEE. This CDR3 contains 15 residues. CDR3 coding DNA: TGTGCCAGCAGCAGAAGGGACATTTGGACGGGAAAACTGTTTTTT. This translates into CASSRRDIWTGKLFF.

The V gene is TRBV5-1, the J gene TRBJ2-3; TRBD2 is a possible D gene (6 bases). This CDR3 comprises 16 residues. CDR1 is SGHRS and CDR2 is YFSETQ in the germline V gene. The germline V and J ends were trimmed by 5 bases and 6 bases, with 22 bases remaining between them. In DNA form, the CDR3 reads TGCGCCAGCAGTCTACTAGCTACGGGAGCTACGGATACGCAGTATTTT. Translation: CASSLLATGATDTQYF.

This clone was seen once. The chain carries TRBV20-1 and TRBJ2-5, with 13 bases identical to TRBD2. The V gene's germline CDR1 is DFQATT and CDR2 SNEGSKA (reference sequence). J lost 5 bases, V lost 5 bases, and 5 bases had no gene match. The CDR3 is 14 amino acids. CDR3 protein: CSAGGLAGDETQYF. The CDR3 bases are TGCAGTGCTGGTGGACTAGCGGGAGACGAGACCCAGTACTTC.

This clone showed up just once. CDR3 DNA sequence: TGTGCCACCAGTGATTTGCAGGGAATCACAGATACGCAGTATTTT. The encoded protein is CATSDLQGITDTQYF. The chain carries TRBV24-1 and TRBJ2-3; possible D gene TRBD1, 5 bases. The CDR3 is made up of 15 amino acids. Per the germline V gene, CDR1 is KGHDR and CDR2 is SFDVKD. The V and J ends lost 0 bases and 2 bases respectively, with 8 bases between them.

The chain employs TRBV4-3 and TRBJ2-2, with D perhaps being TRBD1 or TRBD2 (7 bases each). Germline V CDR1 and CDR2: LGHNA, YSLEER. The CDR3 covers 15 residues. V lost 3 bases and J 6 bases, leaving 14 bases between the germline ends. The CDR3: CASSHPTGRAGELFF. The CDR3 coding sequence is TGCGCCAGCAGCCACCCGACAGGGAGGGCCGGGGAGCTGTTTTTT.

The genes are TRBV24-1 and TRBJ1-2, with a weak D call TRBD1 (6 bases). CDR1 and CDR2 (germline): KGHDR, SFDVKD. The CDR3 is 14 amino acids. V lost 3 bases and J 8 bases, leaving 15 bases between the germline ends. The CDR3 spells CATSDEVTGRGYTF. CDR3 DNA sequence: TGTGCCACCAGTGATGAAGTGACAGGACGAGGCTACACCTTC.

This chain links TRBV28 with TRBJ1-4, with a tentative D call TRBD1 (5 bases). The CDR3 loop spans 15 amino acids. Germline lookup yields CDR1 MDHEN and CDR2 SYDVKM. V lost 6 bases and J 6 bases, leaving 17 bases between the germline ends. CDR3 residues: CASRISSAGDEKLFF. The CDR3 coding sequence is TGTGCCAGCAGAATTTCGTCGGCGGGGGATGAAAAACTGTTTTTT.

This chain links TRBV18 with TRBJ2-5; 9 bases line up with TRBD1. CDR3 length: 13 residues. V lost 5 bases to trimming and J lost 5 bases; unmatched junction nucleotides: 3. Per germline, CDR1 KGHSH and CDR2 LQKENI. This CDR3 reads CASSWTGEETQYF. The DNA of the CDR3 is TGTGCCAGCTCATGGACAGGGGAGGAGACCCAGTACTTC.

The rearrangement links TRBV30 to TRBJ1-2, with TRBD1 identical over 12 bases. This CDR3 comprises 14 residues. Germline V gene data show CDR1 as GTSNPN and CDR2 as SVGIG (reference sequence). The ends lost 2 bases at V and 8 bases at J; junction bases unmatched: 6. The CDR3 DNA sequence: TGTGCCTGGAGTCTGGGACAGGGGGCTAAAGGCTACACCTTC. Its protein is CAWSLGQGAKGYTF.

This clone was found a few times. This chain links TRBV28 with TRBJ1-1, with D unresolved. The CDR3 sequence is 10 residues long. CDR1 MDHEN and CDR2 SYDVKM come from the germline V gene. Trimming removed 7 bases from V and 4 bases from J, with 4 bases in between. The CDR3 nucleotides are TGTGCCAGCACCGGCACTGAAGCTTTCTTT. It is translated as CASTGTEAFF.